The next 24 T cell receptor beta chains were all read from a single sample in a study of cytomegalovirus exposure and HLA in healthy donors. Primers included in the PCR were 60 Vbeta and 13 Jbeta primers. Sequencing was performed with immunoSEQ multiplex PCR; in TCRdb, only in-frame clones are kept and a portion is missing. Of 70,000 to 95,000 clones in the sample, 70% to 80% were seen once. Sequencing used PBMCs. The receptors were sampled from a woman in her forties in good health and CMV-seropositive.

The chain employs TRBV4-2 and TRBJ2-5, with 7 bases fitting TRBD1. Looked up from germline, CDR1 is LGHNA and CDR2 is YNFKEQ. V lost 0 bases, J lost 2 bases, and 6 bases stayed unmatched. This CDR3 region has 16 residues. CDR3 loop: CASSQDRSRGQETQYF. CDR3 sequence (DNA): TGTGCCAGCAGCCAAGACCGTTCCAGGGGGCAAGAGACCCAGTACTTC.

This clone was seen only once. This rearrangement joins TRBV7-2 to TRBJ1-2; TRBD1 matches 8 bases. The junction had 12 bases not matched to a gene; V was cut back by 2 bases and J by 7 bases. The germline CDR1 and CDR2 sequences are SGHTA and FQGNSA. The CDR3 consists of 16 residues. CDR3 region: CASSLRTGQGAFGYTF. In DNA, the CDR3 is TGTGCCAGCAGCTTAAGGACCGGGCAGGGGGCGTTTGGCTACACCTTC.

The rearrangement joins TRBV7-2 to TRBJ1-2; D remains ambiguous. Germline V gene sequence: CDR1 SGHTA, CDR2 FQGNSA. V was shortened by 2 bases and J by 3 bases, with 13 bases between the two germline ends. The CDR3 has 15 amino acids. This CDR3 is CASSLIYPGDYGYTF. As DNA, the CDR3 is TGTGCCAGCAGCTTAATTTATCCGGGTGACTATGGCTACACCTTC.

This clone was counted a single time. The CDR3 here is CAWSGDTKEQFF. CDR3 sequence (DNA): TGTGCCTGGAGTGGGGACACTAAGGAGCAGTTCTTC. The chain has TRBV30 and TRBJ2-1; tentative D call: TRBD1 (6 bases). The CDR3 spans 12 residues. Trimming cost V 1 base and J 10 bases, with 11 bases left between them. Germline V CDR1 and CDR2: GTSNPN, SVGIG (reference sequence).

CDR3 sequence (DNA): TGTGCCAGTAGTATTCTAGCGGGAGTCTCCTACGAGCAGTACTTC. Its translation is CASSILAGVSYEQYF. The genes are TRBV19 and TRBJ2-7, with 10 bases fitting TRBD2. The CDR3 totals 15 residues. Germline-derived CDR1 and CDR2 are LNHDA and SQIVND (reference sequence). After removal of 3 bases from V and 0 bases from J, the junction contained 2 bases not matched to a gene.

The V gene is TRBV28, the J gene TRBJ1-1, with 8 nucleotides matching TRBD1. V was pared by 2 bases and J by 0 bases, with 8 bases of the junction left unmatched. The V gene's germline CDR1 is MDHEN and CDR2 SYDVKM. The CDR3 covers 17 residues. CDR3 loop: CASSLPPGQALNTEAFF. The CDR3 nucleotides are TGTGCCAGCAGTTTACCCCCGGGACAGGCATTGAACACTGAAGCTTTCTTT.

The chain employs TRBV15 and TRBJ2-4; the match to TRBD1 covers 8 bases. J gave up 5 bases and V 1 base, and 4 bases lay outside the gene matches. The CDR3 has 15 residues. The germline V gene encodes CDR1 LNHNV and CDR2 YYDKDF (reference sequence). The CDR3 DNA reads as TGTGCCACCAGCAGAGCCGGACAGGGAGAAAACATTCAGTACTTC. Its translation is CATSRAGQGENIQYF.

The CDR3 DNA reads TGCGCCAGCAGTCAATCGTTCGGACAGGGGCCGAATCAGCCCCAGCATTTT. Translating it yields CASSQSFGQGPNQPQHF. The gene calls are TRBV23-1 and TRBJ1-5, with 9 bases aligning to TRBD1. TRBV23-1 is known as an ORF, though its function is uncertain. V was clipped by 0 bases and J by 4 bases; unmatched bases: 7. The CDR3 covers 17 residues.

The CDR3 DNA reads TGTGCCAGCAGCCACCCGGGGGGAGGAGAGACCCAGTACTTC. This sequence encodes CASSHPGGGETQYF. The chain has TRBV5-6 and TRBJ2-5; 7 nucleotides agree with TRBD2. Germline V gene lookup returns CDR1 SGHDT and CDR2 YYEEEE. Trimming at V came to 4 bases and at J to 4 bases, leaving 7 bases not matched to a gene. The CDR3 totals 14 residues.

The gene calls are TRBV28 and TRBJ1-2; D possibly corresponds to TRBD1 (6 bases). Germline V gene data show CDR1 as MDHEN and CDR2 as SYDVKM. This CDR3 is 13 amino acids long. V lost 2 bases and J lost 5, with 9 bases in between. The CDR3 sequence: CASSLGGEYGYTF. CDR3 nucleotide sequence: TGTGCCAGCAGTTTAGGGGGCGAATATGGCTACACCTTC.

The chain joins TRBV7-9 to TRBJ2-2; 8 bases agree with TRBD1. The CDR3 covers 17 residues. Germline CDR1 reads SEHNR; CDR2 reads FQNEAQ (reference sequence). J lost 4 bases, V lost 1 base, and 8 bases had no gene match. CDR3 protein: CASSLGQGASGTGELFF. As DNA, the CDR3 is TGTGCCAGCAGCTTAGGTCAGGGGGCTTCGGGCACCGGGGAGCTGTTTTTT.

A single count supports this clone. The same CDR3 also results from other DNA sequences found in this sample. This sequence joins TRBV29-1 and TRBJ2-7, with D unclear. Germline CDR1 SQVTM, CDR2 ANQGSEA. The CDR3 loop spans 12 amino acids. Trimming removed 1 base at V and 2 bases at J, with 6 bases between. CDR3 in DNA: TGCAGCGTTGAAGGGCAAGCCTACGAGCAGTACTTC. Translated: CSVEGQAYEQYF.

This chain connects TRBV5-6 to TRBJ1-2, with 11 bases identical to TRBD1. V gave up 5 bases and J gave up 2 bases; unmatched junction bases: 2. Germline CDR1 and CDR2: SGHDT and YYEEEE. This CDR3 contains 14 residues. The CDR3 coding sequence is TGTGCCAGCAGTCGGGACAGGGGGAACTATGGCTACACCTTC. It yields the protein CASSRDRGNYGYTF. Complete variable domain (other parts from reference TRBV5-6 and TRBJ1-2): DAGVTQSPTHLIKTRGQQVTLRCSPKSGHDTVSWYQQALGQGPQFIFQYYEEEERQRGNFPDRFSGHQFPNYSSELNVNALLLGDSALYLCASSRDRGNYGYTFGSGTRLTVV.

This chain joins TRBV7-9 and TRBJ2-3; 7 bases line up with TRBD2. V lost 1 base, J lost 5 bases, and 6 bases stayed unmatched. Germline V CDR1 and CDR2: SEHNR, FQNEAQ (reference sequence). This CDR3 has 15 amino acids. CDR3 DNA: TGTGCCAGCAGCTTAGAACGGGGGGTTGGAGATACGCAGTATTTT. The encoded protein is CASSLERGVGDTQYF. The whole variable domain, filled in from reference TRBV7-9 and TRBJ2-3, reads DTGVSQNPRHKITKRGQNVTFRCDPISEHNRLYWYRQTLGQGPEFLTYFQNEAQLEKSRLLSDRFSAERPKGSFSTLEIQRTEQGDSAMYLCASSLERGVGDTQYFGPGTRLTVL.

This chain connects TRBV7-3 to TRBJ2-7; tentatively, D is TRBD2 (5 bases). V lost 5 bases and J lost 6, with 14 bases in between. The length of the CDR3 is 13 residues. Germline CDR1 reads SGHTA; CDR2 reads FQGTGA. The CDR3 DNA reads as TGTGCCAGCAGCCCGAGGAGAGGGTCCGAGCAGTACTTC. Its protein is CASSPRRGSEQYF.

The chain recombines TRBV6-5 with TRBJ2-5; D is uncertain. With the DNA end fitting TRBJ2-7 better, the J assignment may be wrong. Germline V gene data show CDR1 as MNHEY and CDR2 as SVGAGI. This CDR3 contains 15 residues. The CDR3, as DNA: TGTGCCAGCAGTTATAAGGCAGGCGAAACCTACGAGCAGTACTTC. Protein sequence: CASSYKAGETYEQYF.

This chain links TRBV7-9 with TRBJ1-2; D is ambiguous. The CDR3 is 12 amino acids. Trimming cost V 7 bases and J 3 bases, with 9 bases left between them. The germline CDR1 and CDR2 sequences are SEHNR and FQNEAQ (reference sequence). Written as DNA, the CDR3 is TGTGCCAGCACCTCCCGGGACTATGGCTACACCTTC. Translation: CASTSRDYGYTF.

The CDR3 here is CASSESAGRSPQHF. The CDR3 nucleotides are TGCGCCAGCAGTGAGTCTGCAGGGCGTTCGCCCCAGCATTTT. This sequence joins TRBV10-2 and TRBJ1-5; the D gene is possibly TRBD1 (5 bases). The CDR3 runs 14 residues. V lost 0 bases, J lost 9 bases, and 12 bases lay in between. The V gene's germline CDR1 is WSHSY and CDR2 SAAADI.

The rearrangement joins TRBV4-2 to TRBJ2-1; 12 bases agree with TRBD2. Per the germline V gene, CDR1 is LGHNA and CDR2 is YNFKEQ. V shed 0 bases and J 9 bases; nucleotides not matched to a gene: 6. The length of the CDR3 is 16 residues. The CDR3 spells CASSQDRLAGGTEQFF. In nucleotides, the CDR3 is TGTGCCAGCAGCCAAGATCGGCTAGCGGGGGGGACTGAGCAGTTCTTC.

The CDR3 DNA sequence: TGTGCCAGCAGACGCCTGGACAGGAACACTGAAGCTTTCTTT. Protein product: CASRRLDRNTEAFF. The V and J genes are TRBV28 and TRBJ1-1; TRBD1 might be the D (6 bases). The germline gives CDR1 MDHEN, CDR2 SYDVKM. V was cut by 6 bases and J by 1 base, with 12 bases left in between. CDR3 length: 14 amino acids.

The table lists this clone with a few counts. The chain has TRBV2 and TRBJ1-2; tentatively, D is TRBD1 (6 bases). Germline values: CDR1 SNHLY, CDR2 FYNNEI. The V end lost 8 bases, the J end lost 3 bases, and 31 bases lay between the germline ends. This CDR3 contains 19 residues. The CDR3 protein is CASDSLTGERKGTDYGYTF. CDR3 DNA sequence: TGTGCCAGCGATTCGTTGACAGGTGAACGTAAGGGGACCGACTATGGCTACACCTTC.

The rearrangement uses TRBV13 and TRBJ2-1; 12 nucleotides match TRBD2. Trimming took 5 bases from V and 10 from J; bases not matched to a gene: 9. The CDR3 covers 15 residues. Germline CDR1 reads PRHDT; CDR2 reads FYEKMQ (reference sequence). DNA of the CDR3: TGTGCCAGCAGCCTCTCTAGCGGGAGGGCCGAGGAGCAGTTCTTC. As protein: CASSLSSGRAEEQFF.

This sequence joins TRBV28 and TRBJ1-6; 10 nucleotides agree with TRBD1. The J segment lost 10 bases and the V segment lost 4 bases, leaving 10 bases of the junction unmatched. The CDR3 is made up of 16 amino acids. Per germline, CDR1 MDHEN and CDR2 SYDVKM. The CDR3 reads CASSSPTGGDSSPLHF. In nucleotides, the CDR3 is TGTGCCAGCAGTTCCCCGACAGGGGGCGATTCCTCACCCCTCCACTTT.

The chain is built from TRBV5-1 and TRBJ2-7, with 9 bases that match TRBD1. CDR3 length: 15 residues. J lost 5 bases, V lost 0 bases, and 6 bases had no gene match. Per germline, CDR1 SGHRS and CDR2 YFSETQ. CDR3 sequence: CASSLATDRGNEQYF. The CDR3 nucleotides read TGCGCCAGCAGCTTGGCCACGGACAGGGGCAACGAGCAGTACTTC.